These 26 T cell receptor beta chains originate from one sample sequenced in a study of neurological immune-mediated disorders (dated by TCRdb to 2018 to 2020). Receptors were amplified or captured by 5' RACE. Reads for this sample came from an Illumina HiSeq 2500. The public reads were reprocessed in TCRdb via fastp at Q25 and MiXCR, keeping in-frame beta chains. Rows are combined by CDR3 protein, so each entry shows the most common genes and DNA. This sample gives tens of thousands of distinct CDR3 sequences in total; less than 9% of them show up just once. The ten biggest clones cover just over 5.5% of the sample. The specimen was CD4+ T cells from blood. All receptors derive from a man between 50 and 59 years old in good health.

The sample holds many counts of this clonotype. V and J are TRBV5-1 and TRBJ2-3; 9 bases fit TRBD2. Germline CDR1 is SGHRS and CDR2 is YFSETQ. The V gene end was trimmed by 0 bases and the J gene end by 4 bases; junction bases not matched to a gene: 6. This CDR3 contains 16 residues. CDR3 nucleotide sequence: TGCGCCAGCAGCTTGGTGCCAGCGGGAGGATCAGATACGCAGTATTTT. It encodes CASSLVPAGGSDTQYF.

In its sample, this clonotype was seen many times. V and J are TRBV27 and TRBJ1-1; D may be TRBD1 (6 bases). The CDR3 loop spans 17 amino acids. The germline V and J ends were trimmed by 3 bases and 4 bases, with 21 bases remaining between them. Germline V gene sequence: CDR1 MNHEY, CDR2 SMNVEV (reference sequence). CDR3 nucleotides: TGTGCCAGCAGTTTGAAAACATTGGGGGGGGCAAGCACTGAAGCTTTCTTT. Protein sequence: CASSLKTLGGASTEAFF.

This clonotype was counted ten times or more. V is TRBV5-1 and J is TRBJ2-3, with TRBD2 identical over 12 bases. Trimming at V came to 3 bases and at J to 4 bases, leaving 3 bases not matched to a gene. The V gene's germline CDR1 is SGHRS and CDR2 YFSETQ. The CDR3 consists of 15 residues. Written as DNA, the CDR3 is TGCGCCAGCAGCTCCGGGACTAGCGGGCCAGATACGCAGTATTTT. It specifies CASSSGTSGPDTQYF.

Ten or more counts support this clonotype. The rearrangement uses TRBV3-1 and TRBJ1-1; D remains unclear. This CDR3 comprises 11 residues. V was pared by 2 bases and J by 8 bases, with 6 bases between. Germline CDR1 and CDR2: LGHDT and YNNKEL (reference sequence). CDR3 sequence: CASSQPPEAFF. The CDR3, as DNA: TGTGCCAGCAGCCAACCCCCAGAAGCTTTCTTT.

This clonotype was recorded at least ten times. The rearrangement joins TRBV4-1 to TRBJ2-1; 14 bases are shared with TRBD2. Germline-derived CDR1 and CDR2 are MGHRA and YSYEKL. The length of the CDR3 is 20 residues. Trimming cost V 0 bases and J 0 bases; bases outside gene matches: 7. CDR3 loop: CASSQDAGTSGSLSYNEQFF. CDR3 bases: TGCGCCAGCAGCCAAGACGCGGGGACTAGCGGGAGCCTCTCCTACAATGAGCAGTTCTTC.

Notes on this clonotype: Possible read error: a much larger clone is one base away. The V call is TRBV7-2, the J call TRBJ2-7, with TRBD2 matching 7 bases. V shed 5 bases and J 4 bases; nucleotides not matched to a gene: 5. The CDR3 totals 13 residues. Germline CDR1 reads SGHTA; CDR2 reads FQGNSA. In DNA, the CDR3 is TGTGCCAGCAGCATTGGGACTACTTACGAGCAGTACTTC. Encoded protein: CASSIGTTYEQYF.

This clonotype was seen repeatedly, ten times or more. The chain couples TRBV12-3 or TRBV12-4 to TRBJ2-1, with D hard to call. The V gene lost 0 bases and the J gene lost 10 bases, with 16 bases spanning the gap. CDR3 length equals 15 residues. The DNA of the CDR3 is TGTGCCAGCAGTTTAGCGATCCCAGGTCAAGGGGAGCAGTTCTTC. It is translated as CASSLAIPGQGEQFF.

This clonotype was counted ten times or more. The chain recombines TRBV7-9 with TRBJ2-5, with D tentatively TRBD1 (5 bases). This CDR3 comprises 14 residues. Germline CDR1 is SEHNR and CDR2 is FQNEAQ (reference sequence). V lost 1 base and J lost 2, with 8 bases in between. This chain's CDR3 is CASSLVSGQETQYF. CDR3 DNA: TGTGCCAGCAGCTTAGTGTCAGGGCAAGAGACCCAGTACTTC.

At least ten counts were recorded for this clonotype. The rearrangement links TRBV7-3 to TRBJ2-5; D call uncertain. The germline V gene encodes CDR1 SGHTA and CDR2 FQGTGA. The CDR3 consists of 13 residues. Trimming cost V 5 bases and J 1 base, with 8 bases left between them. CDR3 in amino acids: CASSLRGQETQYF. The CDR3 DNA follows: TGTGCCAGCAGCCTACGCGGCCAAGAGACCCAGTACTTC.

This clonotype has at least ten counts. This chain connects TRBV5-1 to TRBJ2-7, with TRBD1 identical over 7 bases. This CDR3 is built from 14 residues. Looked up from germline, CDR1 is SGHRS and CDR2 is YFSETQ. J gave up 5 bases and V 4 bases, and 9 bases lay outside the gene matches. DNA of the CDR3: TGCGCCAGCAGCCCGGGACAGACCTTTAACGAGCAGTACTTC. It is translated as CASSPGQTFNEQYF.

This clonotype was recorded at least ten times. The rearrangement links TRBV6-6 to TRBJ2-1; 10 bases are shared with TRBD1. V lost 10 bases and J lost 5; bases outside the gene matches: 8. The CDR3 length is 14 residues. Looked up from germline, CDR1 is MNHNY and CDR2 is SVGAGI (reference sequence). CDR3 amino acids: CATRGTGVNNEQFF. CDR3 DNA: TGTGCCACTCGGGGGACAGGGGTCAACAATGAGCAGTTCTTC.

As for this clonotype: It is unclear where the CDR3 begins or ends on the DNA, so no DNA is shown, and the CDR3 is as TCRdb lists it. J is TRBJ2-2 and V is TRBV5-6; the D segment call TRBD1 is taken from the table without a DNA check. Germline-derived CDR1 and CDR2 are SGHDT and YYEEEE. The CDR3 extends over 22 residues, inclusive of both ends. The CDR3 loop reads CASSFYICSATGGGLDTGELFF.

Many counts were recorded for this clonotype. The chain employs TRBV6-5 and TRBJ2-7; 9 nucleotides match TRBD2. The germline V gene has CDR1 MNHEY and CDR2 SVGAGI. The CDR3 extends over 14 amino acids. With 8 bases clipped from V and 7 bases from J, the junction kept 12 bases outside the gene matches. CDR3 protein: CASRARAGGLEQYF. The CDR3 nucleotides read TGTGCCAGCCGGGCCCGGGCGGGAGGGCTGGAGCAGTACTTC.

There are many counts of this clonotype. The chain joins TRBV7-2 to TRBJ2-5; perhaps TRBD2 as D (6 bases). The V gene's germline CDR1 is SGHTA and CDR2 FQGNSA. V was clipped by 5 bases and J by 4 bases, with 29 bases between them. The CDR3 runs to 19 residues. The CDR3 coding sequence is TGTGCCAGCAGCCCGACCGGAGCAGGCGTCGCGGGACGGGGAGAGACCCAGTACTTC. It is translated as CASSPTGAGVAGRGETQYF.

The V gene is TRBV19, the J gene TRBJ1-4; 8 bases align to TRBD1. Looked up from germline, CDR1 is LNHDA and CDR2 is SQIVND (reference sequence). Trimming at V came to 10 bases and at J to 10 bases, leaving 11 bases not matched to a gene. The CDR3 has 13 amino acids. CDR3 sequence (DNA): TGTGCCACCAGCGGACAGGGCAAGGGAAAACTGTTTTTT. It specifies CATSGQGKGKLFF.

This clonotype was seen many times. V is TRBV7-2 and J is TRBJ2-7; the D gene is possibly TRBD2 (6 bases). This CDR3 region has 18 residues. Germline lookup yields CDR1 SGHTA and CDR2 FQGNSA. Between the trimmed V and J ends, which lost 5 bases and 0 bases, there was a span of 23 bases. The CDR3 nucleotides read TGTGCCAGCAGCCAGACAAATATACTAGCTCTAGGCTCCTACGAGCAGTACTTC. It is translated as CASSQTNILALGSYEQYF.

This clonotype was seen ten or more times. The gene calls are TRBV14 and TRBJ2-1; no clear D gene. The CDR3 has 16 residues. The V end was cut by 5 bases, the J end by 0 bases, with 14 bases between. The germline gives CDR1 SGHDN, CDR2 FVKESK. CDR3 DNA sequence: TGTGCCAGCAGCATCAGGCTTCTTAGCTCCTACAATGAGCAGTTCTTC. Translating gives CASSIRLLSSYNEQFF.

This clonotype was detected many times. Given a much more abundant clone one base away, this may be a read error. Written as DNA, the CDR3 is TGCAGCGTTGAAGACAAGGGGACCCTTACCTACGAGCAGTACTTC. Its protein is CSVEDKGTLTYEQYF. This rearrangement joins TRBV29-1 to TRBJ2-7, with D tentatively TRBD1 or TRBD2 (5 bases each). CDR3 length: 15 amino acids. Trimming took off 0 bases at V and 2 bases at J, with 14 bases between the two ends. CDR1 SQVTM and CDR2 ANQGSEA come from the germline V gene.

Ten or more counts support this clonotype. V is TRBV9 and J is TRBJ1-6, with 8 bases lining up with TRBD1. V dropped 0 bases and J dropped 13; count of bases not matched to a gene: 6. Germline CDR1 reads SGDLS; CDR2 reads YYNGEE. There are 14 residues in the CDR3. CDR3 sequence: CASSVGGQGAPLHF. In DNA, the CDR3 is TGTGCCAGCAGCGTAGGAGGCCAGGGGGCTCCCCTCCACTTT.

This clonotype was observed many times. The V gene is TRBV7-2, the J gene TRBJ2-5; 8 nucleotides agree with TRBD2. Germline CDR1 and CDR2: SGHTA and FQGNSA. This CDR3 has 14 amino acids. V lost 5 bases to trimming and J lost 5 bases; unmatched junction nucleotides: 7. The CDR3 sequence: CASSRGGAEETQYF. The DNA for the CDR3 is TGTGCCAGCAGCCGGGGGGGCGCGGAGGAGACCCAGTACTTC.

This clonotype was recorded at least ten times. The rearrangement links TRBV2 to TRBJ1-4; a possible D gene is TRBD1 (5 bases). Deletions cut 7 bases from V and 10 bases from J, with 19 bases between. The CDR3 is 14 amino acids. Germline CDR1 is SNHLY and CDR2 is FYNNEI. The CDR3 sequence is CASTGPGVLGKLFF. CDR3 nucleotides: TGTGCCAGCACCGGCCCGGGGGTTTTAGGAAAACTGTTTTTT.

Ten or more counts support this clonotype. The V call is TRBV5-1, the J call TRBJ2-7, with 7 bases identical to TRBD2. The V gene's germline CDR1 is SGHRS and CDR2 YFSETQ. The V gene end was trimmed by 3 bases and the J gene end by 4 bases; junction bases not matched to a gene: 7. The CDR3 contains 14 residues. CDR3 residues: CASSSAGRYYEQYF. The CDR3 coding sequence is TGCGCCAGCAGCTCAGCGGGACGCTATTACGAGCAGTACTTC.

The chain recombines TRBV24-1 with TRBJ2-1; D remains ambiguous. This CDR3 is built from 13 residues. V was clipped by 3 bases and J by 5 bases, with 7 bases between them. Per the germline V gene, CDR1 is KGHDR and CDR2 is SFDVKD. CDR3 in DNA: TGTGCCACCAGTGATCTCCTAAACAATGAGCAGTTCTTC. Translated, it gives CATSDLLNNEQFF.

This clonotype was picked up many times. V and J are TRBV3-1 and TRBJ2-7; TRBD2 is a possible D gene (6 bases). There are 15 residues in the CDR3. The germline V gene has CDR1 LGHDT and CDR2 YNNKEL (reference sequence). The V gene lost 6 bases and the J gene lost 3 bases, with 18 bases spanning the gap. CDR3 sequence: CASSRGVDKDYEQYF. CDR3 nucleotide sequence: TGTGCCAGCAGTCGCGGGGTGGACAAGGACTACGAGCAGTACTTC.

This clonotype has ten or more counts. The V gene is TRBV5-1, the J gene TRBJ1-1, with TRBD1 matching over 9 bases. The CDR3 is 17 residues long. Germline values: CDR1 SGHRS, CDR2 YFSETQ. V lost 3 bases and J lost 4; bases outside the gene matches: 13. CDR3 DNA sequence: TGCGCCAGCAGCTCCAACCCTACACTGGACAGGGGCACTGAAGCTTTCTTT. Amino acids: CASSSNPTLDRGTEAFF.

This clonotype was recorded many times. This sequence joins TRBV7-9 and TRBJ1-5, with D uncertain. CDR1 and CDR2 (germline): SEHNR, FQNEAQ (reference sequence). The V and J ends lost 5 bases and 10 bases respectively, with 12 bases between them. The CDR3 is 12 amino acids. The DNA for the CDR3 is TGTGCCAGCAGCATCAACTTCGGACCCCAGCATTTT. The encoded protein is CASSINFGPQHF. Full variable domain (missing parts from reference TRBV7-9 and TRBJ1-5): DTGVSQNPRHKITKRGQNVTFRCDPISEHNRLYWYRQTLGQGPEFLTYFQNEAQLEKSRLLSDRFSAERPKGSFSTLEIQRTEQGDSAMYLCASSINFGPQHFGDGTRLSIL.